Listed below are T cell receptor beta chains from one sample, sequenced in a study of T cells in Graves' hyperthyroidism and ophthalmopathy. In TCRdb, the multiplex PCR reads were re-called with MiXCR into one record per CDR3 protein. The data contain hundreds of thousands of distinct CDR3 sequences, roughly 50% of them singletons. The sample was peripheral blood or thyroid tissue (not recorded which). All receptors derive from a woman under 30 with Graves' hyperthyroidism. The CDR3 runs from the conserved cysteine through the conserved F or W. A D gene is named only where the DNA matches it firmly. Clone size is not always given. Where it is, it says once, few, many or a class for expanded clones.

d_call,clone_size,v_call,j_call,cdr3_length,cdr3_aa,cdr3_nt
TRBD1,few,TRBV29-1,TRBJ1-6,12,CSARQGGQPLHF,TGCAGCGCTAGACAGGGGGGGCAGCCCCTCCACTTT
.,.,TRBV14,TRBJ2-2,15,CASSRHQGGTGELFF,TGTGCCAGCAGCCGCCACCAGGGTGGTACCGGGGAGCTGTTTTTT
TRBD1,many,TRBV29-1,TRBJ1-2,12,CSVETGGGGYTF,TGCAGCGTCGAAACAGGGGGCGGCGGCTACACCTTC
TRBD1,.,TRBV5-1,TRBJ1-4,17,CASSPKLGTGTNEKLFF,TGCGCCAGCAGCCCAAAACTCGGGACAGGGACAAATGAAAAACTGTTTTTT
.,.,TRBV19,TRBJ2-5,13,CAISPWGAETQYF,TGTGCCATCAGTCCGTGGGGGGCGGAGACCCAGTACTTC
TRBD1,.,TRBV25-1,TRBJ2-7,16,CASSEPGQGARYEQHF,TGTGCCAGCAGTGAACCGGGACAGGGGGCGCGGTACGAGCAGCACTTC
.,.,TRBV7-2,TRBJ2-3,14,CASSLGFPTDTQYF,TGTGCCAGCAGCTTAGGGTTTCCCACAGATACGCAGTATTTT
TRBD2,.,TRBV19,TRBJ2-7,14,CASSWTSGYYEQYF,TGTGCCAGTAGTTGGACTAGCGGCTACTACGAGCAGTACTTC
TRBD2,few,TRBV20-1,TRBJ2-5,13,CSAGTSGKETQYF,TGCAGTGCCGGGACTAGCGGGAAAGAGACCCAGTACTTC
.,once,TRBV10-3,TRBJ2-7,8,CAISPRAF,TGTGCCATCAGTCCCAGGGCCTTC
.,.,TRBV5-1,TRBJ2-5,14,CASSFRQRQETQYF,TGCGCCAGCAGCTTCCGACAGAGACAAGAGACCCAGTACTTC
.,many,TRBV7-9,TRBJ1-2,15,CASSPGPWTGYGYTF,TGTGCCAGCAGCCCTGGACCGTGGACTGGCTATGGCTACACCTTC
.,few,TRBV2,TRBJ2-7,16,CASSSGSGSPKDEQYF,TGTGCCAGCAGTTCGGGGAGTGGGTCGCCGAAGGACGAGCAGTACTTC
TRBD1,once,TRBV7-9,TRBJ1-4,14,CASSNRGGREKLFF,TGTGCCAGCAGCAACAGGGGGGGGAGAGAAAAACTGTTTTTT
.,many,TRBV19,TRBJ1-2,9,CASKRGATF,TGTGCCAGTAAGCGGGGAGCCACCTTC
TRBD2,once,TRBV20-1,TRBJ2-5,16,CSARDHGSGYQETQYF,TGCAGTGCTAGAGATCACGGTAGCGGGTACCAAGAGACCCAGTACTTC
.,.,TRBV29-1,TRBJ2-7,11,CSVGTHYEQYF,TGCAGCGTTGGAACACATTACGAGCAGTACTTC
.,many,TRBV24-1,TRBJ1-2,13,CATSDLDSGRYTF,TGTGCCACCAGTGATTTGGATTCTGGCCGCTACACCTTC
.,many,TRBV10-2,TRBJ2-2,14,CASSELEYRVELFF,TGCGCCAGCAGTGAGTTGGAGTATCGTGTGGAGCTGTTTTTT
.,.,TRBV29-1,TRBJ2-5,13,CSSFLPGQETQYF,TGCAGCAGTTTTTTGCCGGGGCAAGAGACCCAGTACTTC
TRBD2,.,TRBV10-3,TRBJ2-5,14,CASTTSGRRETQYF,TGTGCCAGCACAACTAGCGGGAGGAGAGAGACCCAGTACTTC
TRBD2,.,TRBV7-9,TRBJ2-2,15,CASSLIAGMTGELFF,TGTGCCAGCAGCTTGATAGCGGGTATGACCGGGGAGCTGTTTTTT
.,many,TRBV7-9,TRBJ1-4,13,CASGAEGRVKLFF,TGTGCCAGCGGAGCGGAGGGTAGAGTAAAACTGTTTTTT
.,.,TRBV7-4,TRBJ1-2,19,CASSLLWVLSPRANYGYTF,TGTGCCAGCAGCTTATTATGGGTTTTGTCGCCACGAGCTAACTATGGCTACACCTTC
.,many,TRBV19,TRBJ1-5,16,CASSIPRSVGDQPQHF,TGTGCCAGTAGTATACCACGTTCGGTGGGGGATCAGCCCCAGCATTTT
.,once,TRBV24-1,TRBJ1-4,17,CATSDGDFRSPDEKLFF,TGTGCCACCAGTGATGGGGACTTCAGATCCCCCGATGAAAAACTGTTTTTT
TRBD1,.,TRBV28,TRBJ1-1,14,CAIESGQTPPEAFF,TGTGCCATCGAATCGGGACAGACGCCACCTGAAGCTTTCTTT
.,few,TRBV6-1,TRBJ1-1,14,CASSGGIVNTEAFF,TGTGCCAGCAGTGGCGGCATAGTGAACACTGAAGCTTTCTTT
TRBD1,.,TRBV25-1,TRBJ1-2,14,CASSSRTGDNGYTF,TGTGCCAGCAGCTCCCGGACAGGGGATAATGGCTACACCTTC
.,.,TRBV2,TRBJ2-7,14,CASTKKLEAYEQYF,TGTGCCAGCACCAAAAAACTAGAAGCCTACGAGCAGTACTTC
.,.,TRBV7-9,TRBJ2-7,16,CASSARETSLRYEQYF,TGTGCCAGCAGCGCCCGCGAGACATCCCTCAGGTACGAGCAGTACTTC
TRBD1,.,TRBV12-3/TRBV12-4,TRBJ2-7,15,CASSVGTGDLYEQYF,TGTGCCAGCTCCGTAGGGACAGGGGACCTCTACGAGCAGTACTTC
.,.,TRBV2,TRBJ2-7,13,CASYEAFRDEQYF,TGTGCCAGCTACGAAGCGTTCAGGGACGAGCAGTACTTC
.,few,TRBV14,TRBJ2-7,14,CASSQAGQTYEQYF,TGTGCCAGCAGCCAGGCCGGACAAACCTACGAGCAGTACTTC
.,.,TRBV29-1,TRBJ1-2,12,CSAGDRYYGYTF,TGCAGTGCGGGCGACCGATACTATGGCTACACCTTC
.,.,TRBV10-3,TRBJ2-7,11,CAITGEYEQYF,TGTGCCATCACTGGGGAGTACGAGCAGTACTTC
.,.,TRBV20-1,TRBJ2-7,12,CSARFESYERYF,TGCAGTGCTAGATTTGAGTCCTACGAGCGGTACTTC
TRBD1,.,TRBV10-3,TRBJ1-2,15,CASSSGTGPNYGYTF,TGTGCCAGCAGTTCCGGGACAGGTCCTAACTATGGCTACACCTTC